The 30 T cell receptor beta chains below come from one sample, sequenced in a study of OX40 agonist ivuxolimab in advanced cancers. Sequenced by immunoSEQ multiplex PCR; TCRdb stores in-frame clones only, minus some. The sample has about 81,000 clones; about 88% are singletons. The specimen was CD4+ or CD8+ T cells sorted from blood, collected in a trial of the OX40 agonist ivuxolimab. These TCRs come from an adult with an advanced solid tumor such as melanoma, head and neck, liver or kidney cancer.

This chain links TRBV18 with TRBJ1-4, with 9 bases identical to TRBD1. This CDR3 contains 16 residues. The J segment lost 8 bases and the V segment lost 3 bases, leaving 10 bases of the junction unmatched. Germline CDR1 reads KGHSH; CDR2 reads LQKENI. The CDR3: CASSPGSDRGNEKLFF. In DNA form, the CDR3 reads TGTGCCAGCTCACCGGGGTCAGACAGGGGGAACGAAAAACTGTTTTTT.

The rearrangement joins TRBV2 to TRBJ2-6; D might be TRBD1 (5 bases). CDR1 and CDR2 (germline): SNHLY, FYNNEI. V lost 8 bases and J lost 0, with 11 bases in between. The CDR3 runs to 15 residues. The CDR3 loop reads CASAQGFSGANVLTF. DNA for the CDR3: TGTGCCAGCGCCCAGGGTTTCTCTGGGGCCAACGTCCTGACTTTC.

The V and J genes are TRBV20-1 and TRBJ2-7; D remains unclear. Per the germline V gene, CDR1 is DFQATT and CDR2 is SNEGSKA (reference sequence). V was shortened by 6 bases and J by 4 bases, with 10 bases between the two germline ends. The CDR3 sequence is 11 residues long. CDR3 DNA: TGCAGTGCACCCTACGTTTACGAGCAGTACTTC. It translates to CSAPYVYEQYF.

The genes are TRBV2 and TRBJ2-7; no clear D. V lost 6 bases and J lost 0, with 18 bases in between. Germline V gene sequence: CDR1 SNHLY, CDR2 FYNNEI. The CDR3 consists of 16 residues. CDR3 nucleotide sequence: TGTGCCAGCAGCCTCCTAGGAACTTCCCCCTCCTACGAGCAGTACTTC. This sequence encodes CASSLLGTSPSYEQYF. Variable domain in full (rest from reference TRBV2 and TRBJ2-7): EPEVTQTPSHQVTQMGQEVILRCVPISNHLYFYWYRQILGQKVEFLVSFYNNEISEKSEIFDDQFSVERPDGSNFTLKIRSTKLEDSAMYFCASSLLGTSPSYEQYFGPGTRLTVT.

This clone was detected once. V gene TRBV2 combines with J gene TRBJ2-6; no clear D gene. The CDR3 covers 14 residues. Trimming pared 6 bases from V and 8 bases from J, leaving 14 bases between. Germline V gives CDR1 SNHLY, CDR2 FYNNEI. The CDR3 reads CASSLAGFTNVLTF. In DNA form, the CDR3 reads TGTGCCAGCAGCTTAGCCGGGTTTACCAACGTCCTGACTTTC.

V usage is TRBV29-1 and J usage is TRBJ2-1, with D perhaps matching TRBD2 (6 bases). V was clipped by 1 base and J by 8 bases, with 15 bases between them. CDR3 length: 14 residues. Germline values: CDR1 SQVTM, CDR2 ANQGSEA. The CDR3 coding sequence is TGCAGCGTTGAAGGGGCGGGGATCGGCTATGAGCAGTTCTTC. Encoded protein: CSVEGAGIGYEQFF.

The sample holds one count of this clone. The chain couples TRBV7-9 to TRBJ2-1; perhaps TRBD1 as D (6 bases). The CDR3 consists of 14 residues. In germline, CDR1 is SEHNR, CDR2 FQNEAQ (reference sequence). The V end lost 4 bases, the J end lost 3 bases, and 10 bases lay between the germline ends. In nucleotides, the CDR3 is TGTGCCAGCAGCTCCCAGGGGAACTACAATGAGCAGTTCTTC. Protein sequence: CASSSQGNYNEQFF.

This chain connects TRBV10-1 to TRBJ2-1, with D perhaps given as TRBD1 or TRBD2 (5 bases each). The CDR3 loop spans 14 amino acids. Germline CDR1 and CDR2: WNHNN and SYGVQD (reference sequence). The germline V and J ends were trimmed by 3 bases and 7 bases, with 13 bases remaining between them. CDR3: CASSDGGIENEQFF. Here the CDR3 DNA reads TGCGCCAGCAGTGATGGGGGTATCGAGAATGAGCAGTTCTTC.

This clone was observed a few times. This rearrangement joins TRBV6-5 to TRBJ2-4, with TRBD1 as a possible D gene (6 bases). CDR1 MNHEY and CDR2 SVGAGI come from the germline V gene. CDR3 size: 15 residues. The ends were cut back, 5 bases at V and 2 bases at J, with 13 bases in the middle. CDR3 region: CASSVTGRSKNIQYF. The CDR3, as DNA: TGTGCCAGCAGTGTCACAGGGAGATCCAAAAACATTCAGTACTTC.

The chain joins TRBV28 to TRBJ2-2; D is unclear. V was pared by 9 bases and J by 0 bases, with 14 bases between. Germline V CDR1 and CDR2: MDHEN, SYDVKM. The CDR3 loop spans 15 amino acids. The CDR3: CASGVDPANTGELFF. The CDR3, as DNA: TGTGCCAGTGGGGTTGATCCCGCGAACACCGGGGAGCTGTTTTTT.

A word on this clone: The DNA is left out, because the CDR3 cannot be placed on it with certainty; the CDR3 is given as TCRdb lists it. The gene calls are TRBV9 and TRBJ2-2; TRBD2, as called in the table, went unchecked against the DNA. Germline CDR1 SGDLS, CDR2 YYNGEE. Termini included, the CDR3 measures 16 amino acids. CDR3 region: CASSVAESRTPGSCFF.

V is TRBV28 and J is TRBJ1-5; D is perhaps TRBD1 (5 bases). CDR1 is MDHEN and CDR2 is SYDVKM in the germline V gene. This CDR3 comprises 16 residues. Trimming stripped 7 bases from V and 0 bases from J, with 16 bases between. CDR3 in DNA: TGTGCCAGCATCAATAGGGTGACAGATAGCAATCAGCCCCAGCATTTT. Protein: CASINRVTDSNQPQHF.

The J gene is TRBJ1-5, the V gene TRBV18; the D gene is possibly TRBD1 (5 bases). Trimming shortened V by 0 bases and J by 6 bases, and 18 bases separated the two germline ends. In germline, CDR1 is KGHSH, CDR2 LQKENI. This CDR3 comprises 17 residues. The CDR3 bases are TGTGCCAGCTCACCACCGAACATGGGGGTTAGTGGTCAGCCCCAGCATTTT. It yields the protein CASSPPNMGVSGQPQHF.

CDR3 nucleotides: TGTGCCAGCAGCGTAGAGGCCATGAGCCACACTGAAGCTTTCTTT. Translating it yields CASSVEAMSHTEAFF. V usage is TRBV9 and J usage is TRBJ1-1; D remains unclear. CDR3 length: 15 amino acids. CDR1 SGDLS and CDR2 YYNGEE come from the germline V gene. The V end lost 0 bases, the J end lost 3 bases, and 12 bases lay between the germline ends.

V gene TRBV29-1 combines with J gene TRBJ2-1, with D uncertain. The CDR3 is made up of 10 amino acids. CDR1 SQVTM and CDR2 ANQGSEA come from the germline V gene. Trimming shortened V by 6 bases and J by 3 bases, and 3 bases separated the two germline ends. CDR3 amino acids: CSVLYNEQFF. CDR3 sequence (DNA): TGCAGCGTCCTCTACAATGAGCAGTTCTTC.

This clone has more than one count but fewer than ten. The chain couples TRBV15 to TRBJ2-3; D ambiguous. V lost 4 bases to trimming and J lost 2 bases, with 10 bases between them. The CDR3 runs 14 residues. Germline CDR1 reads LNHNV; CDR2 reads YYDKDF (reference sequence). CDR3 sequence: CATSNGFVTDTQYF. In DNA form, the CDR3 reads TGTGCCACCAGCAACGGTTTTGTCACAGATACGCAGTATTTT.

The rearrangement links TRBV19 to TRBJ2-1; 8 bases are a match to TRBD2. J lost 6 bases, V lost 3 bases, and 7 bases had no gene match. The V gene's germline CDR1 is LNHDA and CDR2 SQIVND (reference sequence). The CDR3 consists of 15 residues. Here the CDR3 reads CASSIPGLGPNEQFF. CDR3 coding DNA: TGTGCCAGTAGTATTCCGGGACTAGGCCCCAATGAGCAGTTCTTC.

V usage is TRBV4-3 and J usage is TRBJ2-7, with a tentative D call TRBD1 (5 bases). Deletions cut 1 base from V and 1 base from J, with 11 bases between. Germline V gives CDR1 LGHNA, CDR2 YSLEER. CDR3 length: 15 amino acids. CDR3 residues: CASSQAPQGSYEQYF. The CDR3 region has the DNA TGCGCCAGCAGCCAAGCACCGCAGGGATCCTACGAGCAGTACTTC.

The genes are TRBV19 and TRBJ1-1; weak D call: TRBD1 (5 bases). V lost 5 bases, J lost 8 bases, and 21 bases lay in between. Germline V gives CDR1 LNHDA, CDR2 SQIVND (reference sequence). The CDR3 is 15 residues long. This chain's CDR3 is CASSRIRGAQGEAFF. The CDR3 DNA reads TGTGCCAGTAGTCGTATACGTGGGGCGCAGGGAGAAGCTTTCTTT.

The chain has TRBV28 and TRBJ1-2; D is possibly TRBD1 (5 bases). Deletions cut 11 bases from V and 8 bases from J, with 15 bases between. From germline, CDR1 is MDHEN and CDR2 SYDVKM. The CDR3 contains 11 residues. The CDR3 region is CAAHEGMGYTF. The CDR3 bases are TGTGCCGCCCACGAGGGGATGGGCTACACCTTC.

CDR3 DNA sequence: TGCGCCAGCAGCTTGGGGGGGTCCTCCTACGAGCAGTACGTC. Protein product: CASSLGGSSYEQYV. The chain combines TRBV5-1 with TRBJ2-7, with D possibly called TRBD1 or TRBD2 (5 bases each). Trimming stripped 0 bases from V and 0 bases from J, with 7 bases between. The CDR3 contains 14 residues. Per germline, CDR1 SGHRS and CDR2 YFSETQ.

The rearrangement links TRBV7-2 to TRBJ2-1, with D tentatively TRBD1 or TRBD2 (5 bases each). The CDR3 extends over 14 amino acids. Germline lookup yields CDR1 SGHTA and CDR2 FQGNSA. Between the trimmed V and J ends, which lost 3 bases and 10 bases, there was a span of 16 bases. The CDR3, as DNA: TGTGCCAGCAGCTTCCGGGGCGGAAGTTTGGAGCAGTTCTTC. Translating gives CASSFRGGSLEQFF.

This clone occurred once. This sequence joins TRBV6-5 and TRBJ2-1, with D possibly matching TRBD2 (6 bases). CDR3 length: 13 residues. Germline V gene data show CDR1 as MNHEY and CDR2 as SVGAGI. Trimming pared 5 bases from V and 4 bases from J, leaving 9 bases between. CDR3 nucleotide sequence: TGTGCCAGCAGTGCCGGAGGGTACAATGAGCAGTTCTTC. Protein product: CASSAGGYNEQFF.

The chain is built from TRBV4-3 and TRBJ1-1; D unclear. CDR1 and CDR2 (germline): LGHNA, YSLEER. The V and J ends lost 1 base and 2 bases respectively, with 17 bases between them. This CDR3 is 17 amino acids long. CDR3 bases: TGCGCCAGCAGCCAAGGACTAAGAGGCCAGGTTAACACTGAAGCTTTCTTT. Its translation is CASSQGLRGQVNTEAFF.

The chain is built from TRBV4-1 and TRBJ2-1; TRBD1 agrees at 8 bases. The CDR3 sequence is 16 residues long. Germline V gene sequence: CDR1 MGHRA, CDR2 YSYEKL. Trimming cost V 2 bases and J 4 bases; bases outside gene matches: 7. CDR3 in amino acids: CASSQSDRGSYNEQFF. As DNA, the CDR3 is TGCGCCAGCAGCCAATCCGACAGGGGATCTTACAATGAGCAGTTCTTC.

The V call is TRBV19, the J call TRBJ2-3; D is unresolved. In germline, CDR1 is LNHDA, CDR2 SQIVND (reference sequence). CDR3 size: 16 residues. V shed 4 bases and J shed 3 bases, with 17 bases lying between them. In nucleotides, the CDR3 is TGTGCCAGTAGTACACTTAGGGTTATCGGTACAGATACGCAGTATTTT. Translation gives CASSTLRVIGTDTQYF.

In its sample, this clone is medium-sized. This chain connects TRBV6-4 to TRBJ2-1; D may be TRBD2 (7 bases). Germline values: CDR1 MRHNA, CDR2 SNTAGT. CDR3 size: 14 residues. Trimming stripped 7 bases from V and 6 bases from J, with 16 bases between. The CDR3, as DNA: TGTGCCAGCACATCAGGGGAGGGTGGCAATGAGCAGTTCTTC. Translated: CASTSGEGGNEQFF.

The chain combines TRBV9 with TRBJ1-2, with 7 nucleotides matching TRBD1. Germline assignment: CDR1 SGDLS and CDR2 YYNGEE. This CDR3 is 16 amino acids long. Trimming removed 6 bases from V and 8 bases from J; junction bases left unmatched: 19. CDR3 region: CASKIIRRQGSRGYTF. Here the CDR3 DNA reads TGTGCCAGCAAGATCATAAGAAGACAGGGAAGTAGAGGCTACACCTTC. Full variable domain (missing parts from reference TRBV9 and TRBJ1-2): DSGVTQTPKHLITATGQRVTLRCSPRSGDLSVYWYQQSLDQGLQFLIQYYNGEERAKGNILERFSAQQFPDLHSELNLSSLELGDSALYFCASKIIRRQGSRGYTFGSGTRLTVV.

The CDR3 DNA sequence: TGTGCCAGCAGTCTTGGCCTAGTGACCACCGGGGAGCTGTTTTTT. This gives the protein CASSLGLVTTGELFF. V is TRBV6-1 and J is TRBJ2-2, with D unresolved. This CDR3 has 15 residues. The V gene's germline CDR1 is MNHNS and CDR2 SASEGT. V gave up 5 bases and J gave up 4 bases, with 14 bases separating them.

The V call is TRBV4-1, the J call TRBJ2-7; D is undetermined. The germline gives CDR1 MGHRA, CDR2 YSYEKL. CDR3 length equals 18 residues. V lost 0 bases and J lost 0, with 18 bases in between. CDR3 bases: TGCGCCAGCAGCCAAGAGCCGCAGGTCCGTCCCTCCTCCTACGAGCAGTACTTC. Translated, it gives CASSQEPQVRPSSYEQYF.